The clone carrying this T cell receptor (beta chain) has a count of ten or more. MiXCR, applied by TCRdb to the 5' RACE reads, yields one record per CDR3 protein. The sample carries about 9,000 distinct CDR3 sequences, approximately 5% recorded once. The time point denotes: sample taken at primary tumor resection. Germline assignment: CDR1 DFQATT and CDR2 SNEGSKA (reference sequence). The V segment lost 2 bases and the J segment 3 bases; nucleotides outside the gene matches: 6. The CDR3 spans 14 residues. These data belong to a study of spatial heterogeneity in lung cancer. The sample in question was PBMCs, obtained at surgery. This rearrangement joins TRBV20-1 to TRBJ2-7; 8 positions match TRBD1. The TCR sequence derives from a male donor with early-stage non-small cell lung cancer. As DNA, the CDR3 is TGCAGTGCTAGAAAAGATACAGGGGGCTACGAGCAGTACTTC. Amino acids: CSARKDTGGYEQYF.